This TCR beta chain was found in a study of CD8+ T cells in alopecia areata. The wider study: Once tofacitinib had been taken for 6 to 18 months, 6 months off drug followed.

Treatment denoted: oral pan-JAK inhibitor, 5-10 mg twice daily. Points on this clone: Its antigen is not identified.

The authors extracted RNA and reverse transcribed it into cDNA as the sequencing template. Measured with immunoSEQ multiplex PCR; TCRdb has only the in-frame clones, and not every one. Of roughly 100,000 clones listed, over 75% are singletons. Whole-study results and caveats: Elevated clonality characterized lesional scalp relative to normal scalp, particularly in alopecia totalis/universalis.

This specimen consisted of CD8+ T cells sorted from blood, obtained between weeks 30 and 35, from a patient treated with tofacitinib. The receptor comes from a human donor with alopecia areata.

The CDR3 protein is CASSQSDRGIPYEQYF. The CDR3 region has the DNA TGTGCCAGCAGCCAATCCGACAGGGGAATACCCTACGAGCAGTACTTC. V gene TRBV4-2 combines with J gene TRBJ2-7; 8 positions match TRBD1. Germline lookup yields CDR1 LGHNA and CDR2 YNFKEQ. With 2 bases clipped from V and 2 bases from J, the junction kept 8 bases outside the gene matches. The CDR3 sequence is 16 residues long.